Listed here are 10 T cell receptor beta chains from one sample, sequenced in a study of CXCR3-negative and CXCR3-positive naive CD8 T cells. Libraries were UMI-labeled 5' RACE TRB cDNA. TCRdb reprocessed the 5' RACE reads, keeping one entry per CDR3 protein, no DNA. Across 100,000 to 150,000 distinct CDR3 sequences, the top ten clones capture 0.4% to 0.45% of the sample. Antigens of these TCRs are unknown. Findings of the study overall: Hydrophobicity of TRB CDR3s was greater in CXCR3-positive naive cells than in CXCR3-negative naive cells.

The sample comprised naive CXCR3+ CD8+ T cells from blood. As to subset: CD45RO-CCR7+CD27+CD95- naive CD8+ T cells expressing CXCR3 (TNR3+). The receptors here all came from a human donor in good health. Some clones in this sample may be carry-over from other donors' samples.

The chain has TRBV2 and TRBJ2-7; TCRdb reports TRBD2, a call that lacks DNA to check it against. The CDR3 covers 14 residues. The V gene's germline CDR1 is SNHLY and CDR2 FYNNEI. The CDR3 sequence: CASTARDRSYEQYF.

V is TRBV29-1 and J is TRBJ2-7; there is no DNA to check the TCRdb D call of TRBD2. This CDR3 region has 13 residues. CDR1 and CDR2 (germline): SQVTM, ANQGSEA. The CDR3 sequence is CSVWTSATYEQYF.

This chain connects TRBV11-2 to TRBJ1-1; the D call from TCRdb, TRBD1, cannot be confirmed without DNA. This CDR3 comprises 14 residues. Germline V gene sequence: CDR1 SGHAT, CDR2 FQNNGV. The CDR3 sequence is CASSSRTGGTEAFF.

The rearrangement links TRBV5-1 to TRBJ2-1; the D gene TCRdb calls, TRBD2, cannot be checked with no DNA. Germline V gene sequence: CDR1 SGHRS, CDR2 YFSETQ. CDR3 length: 18 residues. The CDR3 here is CASSLRSGGVSSYNEQFF.

The rearrangement joins TRBV20-1 to TRBJ2-2; TCRdb selects TRBD1, and the lack of DNA leaves this call unchecked. Looked up from germline, CDR1 is DFQATT and CDR2 is SNEGSKA (reference sequence). The CDR3 totals 12 residues. This CDR3 is CSAGPGIGELFF.

The chain has TRBV20-1 and TRBJ2-1; the TCRdb call, TRBD2, lacks DNA for checking. From germline, CDR1 is DFQATT and CDR2 SNEGSKA (reference sequence). The CDR3 sequence is 15 residues long. The CDR3 reads CSADPLAGAGNEQFF.

This chain uses TRBV12-3 or TRBV12-4 with TRBJ2-5. There are 13 residues in the CDR3. This CDR3 is CASSVATKETQYF.

The J gene is TRBJ2-2, the V gene TRBV3-1. The CDR3 runs 12 residues. Germline loops: CDR1 LGHDT, CDR2 YNNKEL (reference sequence). This CDR3 reads CASLGSGGELFF.

The chain employs TRBV6-2 or TRBV6-3 and TRBJ2-7; TCRdb calls TRBD1, which cannot be checked without DNA. In germline, CDR1 is MNHEY, CDR2 SVGEGT. The CDR3 spans 16 residues. CDR3 region: CATTHGTGGFLGEQYF.

The V gene is TRBV18, the J gene TRBJ2-7; TCRdb's D call of TRBD1 is untestable without DNA. This CDR3 has 15 residues. Per germline, CDR1 KGHSH and CDR2 LQKENI. The CDR3 protein is CASSPRDGGAHEQYF.